Shown below are 19 T cell receptor beta chains from a single sample sequenced in a study of blood T cell repertoires in COVID-19. Sequencing was performed with immunoSEQ multiplex PCR; in TCRdb, only in-frame clones are kept and a portion is missing. Among roughly 330,000 clones listed, approximately 88% were seen once. Sequencing was carried out using peripheral blood. Receptors originate from a man younger than 35 who had recovered from COVID-19.

The chain links TRBV10-3 to TRBJ1-5; 7 bases line up with TRBD1. There are 15 residues in the CDR3. With 3 bases clipped from V and 2 bases from J, the junction kept 4 bases outside the gene matches. Looked up from germline, CDR1 is ENHRY and CDR2 is SYGVKD. CDR3 sequence: CAISDFDRGNQPQHF. CDR3 nucleotide sequence: TGTGCCATCAGTGACTTCGACAGGGGCAATCAGCCCCAGCATTTT.

This clone was seen only a few times. The chain is built from TRBV9 and TRBJ2-3, with TRBD2 identical over 8 bases. CDR3 length: 15 amino acids. Germline V gives CDR1 SGDLS, CDR2 YYNGEE. Losses at the gene ends were 0 bases for V and 4 bases for J; bases not matched to a gene: 4. The CDR3 DNA is TGTGCCAGCAGCGTAGAGGCGGGGGGTCCAGATACGCAGTATTTT. Translating gives CASSVEAGGPDTQYF.

This rearrangement joins TRBV11-2 to TRBJ2-1; TRBD2 agrees at 10 bases. CDR1 is SGHAT, CDR2 FQNNGV, per germline. Losses at the gene ends were 8 bases for V and 0 bases for J; bases not matched to a gene: 13. This CDR3 region has 18 residues. This CDR3 reads CASLEGLAGVNSYNEQFF. In DNA, the CDR3 is TGTGCCAGCTTAGAGGGGCTAGCGGGAGTGAACTCCTACAATGAGCAGTTCTTC.

The chain joins TRBV7-2 to TRBJ1-1; weak D call: TRBD1 (5 bases). The CDR3 has 14 amino acids. With 5 bases removed from V and 1 base from J, the gap between germline ends came to 11 bases. Germline V gene sequence: CDR1 SGHTA, CDR2 FQGNSA. CDR3 bases: TGTGCCAGCAGCCCGGGAGGGGCGAACACTGAAGCTTTCTTT. Translating it yields CASSPGGANTEAFF.

The chain joins TRBV10-3 to TRBJ2-3; no clear D. Germline lookup yields CDR1 ENHRY and CDR2 SYGVKD. V shed 4 bases and J shed 1 base, with 18 bases lying between them. The CDR3 length is 17 residues. In DNA form, the CDR3 reads TGTGCCATCAGTGCAGGTCCTGGAATTGGTGGCACAGATACGCAGTATTTT. Translating gives CAISAGPGIGGTDTQYF.

V and J are TRBV21-1 and TRBJ2-7; the table's D call, TRBD2, was not checked against the DNA. TRBV21-1 is marked as a pseudogene. The CDR3 is made up of 13 amino acids. The CDR3 bases are TGTGCCAGCAGCAAGGGAGTGGTACGGCGGCAGTACTTC. Its translation is CASSKGVVRRQYF.

The genes are TRBV30 and TRBJ1-1; D call uncertain. Trimming cost V 5 bases and J 6 bases, with 10 bases left between them. The CDR3 spans 11 residues. CDR1 is GTSNPN and CDR2 is SVGIG in the germline V gene (reference sequence). CDR3 sequence reads: CAWSFRAEAFF. The CDR3, as DNA: TGTGCCTGGTCCTTCCGGGCTGAAGCTTTCTTT.

The chain has TRBV5-1 and TRBJ2-2; D might be TRBD1 (7 bases). The CDR3 length is 15 residues. V was cut by 2 bases and J by 5 bases, with 13 bases left in between. Per the germline V gene, CDR1 is SGHRS and CDR2 is YFSETQ. CDR3 residues: CASSLSRGDTGELFF. The CDR3 coding sequence is TGCGCCAGCAGCTTATCCAGGGGGGATACCGGGGAGCTGTTTTTT.

The chain has TRBV27 and TRBJ1-6; possible D gene TRBD1, 6 bases. CDR1 is MNHEY and CDR2 is SMNVEV in the germline V gene (reference sequence). V was cut by 5 bases and J by 11 bases, with 10 bases left in between. The CDR3 length is 12 residues. The DNA of the CDR3 is TGTGCCAGCAGTCAGGGGTTGACACCCCTCCACTTT. Its translation: CASSQGLTPLHF.

The CDR3 loop reads CATSRARQPTEAFF. CDR3 nucleotides: TGTGCCACCAGCAGAGCACGACAGCCCACTGAAGCTTTCTTT. The chain links TRBV15 to TRBJ1-1; D is perhaps TRBD1 (5 bases). CDR3 length equals 14 residues. The V and J ends lost 1 base and 4 bases respectively, with 10 bases between them. Germline V CDR1 and CDR2: LNHNV, YYDKDF (reference sequence).

The chain couples TRBV5-4 to TRBJ2-7, with 7 positions matching TRBD1. V shed 5 bases and J 2 bases; nucleotides not matched to a gene: 7. The V gene's germline CDR1 is SGHNT and CDR2 YYREEE (reference sequence). CDR3 size: 14 residues. The CDR3 coding sequence is TGTGCCAGCAGTTCGCCGGGACAGACCTACGAGCAGTACTTC. As protein: CASSSPGQTYEQYF.

The rearrangement joins TRBV9 to TRBJ2-7; possibly TRBD1 for D (6 bases). The V gene's germline CDR1 is SGDLS and CDR2 YYNGEE. The CDR3 consists of 15 residues. Trimming stripped 3 bases from V and 1 base from J, with 14 bases between. This chain's CDR3 is CASSAKQGSSYEQYF. As DNA, the CDR3 is TGTGCCAGCAGCGCCAAACAGGGTTCGTCCTACGAGCAGTACTTC.

This clone was seen just once. The chain carries TRBV19 and TRBJ1-1, with 8 positions matching TRBD1. CDR1 and CDR2 from the germline V gene are LNHDA and SQIVND (reference sequence). The CDR3 is 16 residues long. Trimming at V came to 2 bases and at J to 5 bases, leaving 10 bases not matched to a gene. The CDR3 DNA reads as TGTGCCAGTAGTATAACAGCGGGCAGGGGGCTTACTGAAGCTTTCTTT. Encoded protein: CASSITAGRGLTEAFF.

The rearrangement joins TRBV7-9 to TRBJ2-3; 7 bases align to TRBD2. The CDR3 runs 15 residues. CDR1 is SEHNR and CDR2 is FQNEAQ in the germline V gene (reference sequence). The V and J ends lost 5 bases and 7 bases, in that order; junction bases with no gene match: 12. In DNA form, the CDR3 reads TGTGCCAGCAGCAAAGAGGGCGGGAGTATGAATACGCAGTATTTT. Residues: CASSKEGGSMNTQYF.

This clone was seen once. The J gene is TRBJ1-2, the V gene TRBV7-9; the D is unclear. Germline lookup yields CDR1 SEHNR and CDR2 FQNEAQ (reference sequence). The CDR3 is 14 amino acids. V lost 5 bases to trimming and J lost 0 bases, with 10 bases between them. DNA for the CDR3: TGTGCCAGCAGCCCCCCGATAGCTAACTATGGCTACACCTTC. This translates into CASSPPIANYGYTF.

The chain carries TRBV18 and TRBJ2-1; 10 bases line up with TRBD2. Germline loops: CDR1 KGHSH, CDR2 LQKENI. The CDR3 has 16 amino acids. Trimming took 3 bases from V and 6 from J; bases not matched to a gene: 8. In nucleotides, the CDR3 is TGTGCCAGCTCACCTCCCCTAGCGGGAGATAGCAATGAGCAGTTCTTC. This encodes CASSPPLAGDSNEQFF. The whole variable domain, remainder taken from reference TRBV18 and TRBJ2-1, is NAGVMQNPRHLVRRRGQEARLRCSPMKGHSHVYWYRQLPEEGLKFMVYLQKENIIDESGMPKERFSAEFPKEGPSILRIQQVVRGDSAAYFCASSPPLAGDSNEQFFGPGTRLTVL.

The chain combines TRBV6-5 with TRBJ2-5, with no clear D. Germline CDR1 MNHEY, CDR2 SVGAGI. V lost 0 bases to trimming and J lost 5 bases, with 10 bases between them. This CDR3 spans 14 amino acids. CDR3 sequence (DNA): TGTGCCAGCAGTTACTCCGGTGCACAGGAGACCCAGTACTTC. This encodes CASSYSGAQETQYF.

This sequence joins TRBV29-1 and TRBJ1-2, with D uncertain. Trimming removed 8 bases at V and 2 bases at J, with 12 bases between. Germline CDR1 is SQVTM and CDR2 is ANQGSEA. This CDR3 spans 12 amino acids. CDR3 amino acids: CSTPSGNYGYTF. The DNA for the CDR3 is TGCAGCACCCCCTCCGGGAACTATGGCTACACCTTC.

The rearrangement uses TRBV6-2 or TRBV6-3 and TRBJ1-1, with TRBD1 identical over 7 bases. This CDR3 contains 17 residues. The germline CDR1 and CDR2 sequences are MNHEY and SVGEGT. The V and J ends lost 2 bases and 2 bases, in that order; junction bases with no gene match: 11. CDR3 region: CASSYSDWDRKNTEAFF. The DNA for the CDR3 is TGTGCCAGCAGTTACAGCGATTGGGACAGAAAAAACACTGAAGCTTTCTTT.